A selection of T cell receptor beta chains follows, all from one sample in a study of early T cells in non-severe SARS-CoV-2 infection. TCRdb analysed the 5' RACE reads with MiXCR anew, one entry per CDR3 protein. The sample carries about 56,000 distinct CDR3 sequences, roughly 10% recorded once. Material for sequencing was whole blood. All receptors derive from an adult who was a healthcare worker with PCR-confirmed SARS-CoV-2 infection or an uninfected control (not recorded which). Both conserved end residues are part of each CDR3. The D gene is left open where the match is weak. Size is omitted from some rows. Given values are once, few, many or a class for expanded clones.

TRBJ2-1	.	.	TRBV2	CARIRQESYNEQFF	TGTGCCCGGATCCGACAGGAGTCCTACAATGAGCAGTTCTTC
TRBJ2-1	.	TRBD2	TRBV2	CASTGTSGSIDEQFF	TGTGCCAGCACCGGGACTAGCGGGAGTATCGATGAGCAGTTCTTC
TRBJ2-7	many	TRBD1	TRBV29-1	CSVERDRGYEQYF	TGCAGCGTTGAAAGGGACAGGGGCTACGAGCAGTACTTC
TRBJ2-7	many	.	TRBV6-6	CASTHRGGSEQYF	TGTGCCAGCACCCACAGGGGGGGGAGCGAGCAGTACTTC
TRBJ2-3	many	.	TRBV29-1	CSGLELGGSTDTQYF	TGCAGCGGCTTAGAACTGGGGGGTAGCACAGATACGCAGTATTTT
TRBJ2-7	few	.	TRBV7-2	CASSRDRTTSYEQYF	TGTGCCAGCAGCCGGGACCGCACGACTTCCTACGAGCAGTACTTC
TRBJ2-1	few	TRBD2	TRBV9	CASSVAREGGTYNEQFF	TGTGCCAGCAGCGTAGCACGGGAGGGCGGGACCTACAATGAGCAGTTCTTC
TRBJ2-1	many	TRBD1	TRBV20-1	CSAYDRVRRNEQFF	TGCAGTGCATATGACAGGGTGCGTCGCAATGAGCAGTTCTTC
TRBJ2-2	.	.	TRBV5-1	CASSPGNTGELFF	TGCGCCAGCAGCCCGGGGAACACCGGGGAGCTGTTTTTT
TRBJ1-2	many	.	TRBV18	CASSPLAGYYGYTF	TGTGCCAGCTCACCACTAGCAGGGTACTATGGCTACACCTTC
TRBJ1-6	.	.	TRBV19	CASSMLSSYNSPLHF	TGTGCCAGTAGTATGTTATCTTCCTATAATTCACCCCTCCACTTT
TRBJ1-1	.	TRBD1	TRBV9	CASSVGTGLPHNEAFF	TGTGCCAGCAGCGTGGGGACAGGGCTTCCCCATAATGAAGCTTTCTTT
TRBJ2-3	.	TRBD2	TRBV11-3	CASSPTGTSGAGYTDTQYF	TGTGCCAGCAGCCCGACCGGGACTAGCGGAGCCGGGTACACAGATACGCAGTATTTT
TRBJ1-4	many	.	TRBV30	CAWSVTGTEKLFF	TGTGCCTGGAGTGTAACAGGAACGGAAAAACTGTTTTTT
TRBJ1-1	many	TRBD1	TRBV5-6	CASSGDRGYTEAFF	TGTGCCAGCAGCGGTGACAGGGGATACACTGAAGCTTTCTTT
TRBJ2-3	many	.	TRBV18	CASSPSGPHDTQYF	TGTGCCAGCTCACCCTCGGGCCCCCATGATACGCAGTATTTT
TRBJ2-2	few	.	TRBV7-9	CASSLWSRGITGELFF	TGTGCCAGCAGCTTATGGAGCAGGGGTATCACCGGGGAGCTGTTTTTT
TRBJ2-7	.	TRBD2	TRBV15	CATSREGLAGAVQYF	TGTGCCACCAGCAGGGAGGGACTAGCGGGAGCGGTGCAGTACTTC
TRBJ2-1	many	.	TRBV12-3/TRBV12-4	CASSFPGGGDEQFF	TGTGCCAGCAGTTTCCCCGGGGGAGGCGATGAGCAGTTCTTC
TRBJ1-1	few	.	TRBV20-1	CSVGGQASYTEAFF	TGCAGTGTGGGCGGGCAGGCGAGTTACACTGAAGCTTTCTTT
TRBJ2-1	.	.	TRBV4-1	CASSQGVGEQFF	TGCGCCAGCAGCCAAGGGGTCGGTGAGCAGTTCTTC
TRBJ1-4	few	.	TRBV19	CASSPTGTLEKLFF	TGTGCCAGTAGTCCCACGGGGACCCTTGAAAAACTGTTTTTT
TRBJ2-5	.	.	TRBV11-3	CASSFRGSYQETQYF	TGTGCCAGCAGCTTCCGGGGTTCGTACCAAGAGACCCAGTACTTC
TRBJ1-5	few	TRBD1	TRBV7-9	CASSLGTGPGNQPQHF	TGTGCCAGCAGCTTAGGGACAGGGCCGGGTAATCAGCCCCAGCATTTT
TRBJ2-5	.	.	TRBV7-9	CASSPTRDQETQYF	TGTGCCAGCAGCCCAACACGGGACCAAGAGACCCAGTACTTC
TRBJ1-5	few	TRBD1	TRBV15	CATSRPETGDSNQPQHF	TGTGCCACCAGCAGACCAGAGACAGGGGACAGCAATCAGCCCCAGCATTTT
TRBJ1-1	.	.	TRBV5-1	CASKGGFTAEAFF	TGCGCCAGCAAGGGGGGGTTTACCGCTGAAGCTTTCTTT
TRBJ2-3	few	.	TRBV4-1	CASSQALSVMTDTQYF	TGCGCCAGCAGCCAAGCCCTTAGCGTCATGACAGATACGCAGTATTTT
TRBJ2-2	many	TRBD2	TRBV30	CAWGSGIQNTGELFF	TGTGCCTGGGGTAGCGGGATCCAAAACACCGGGGAGCTGTTTTTT
TRBJ1-2	few	.	TRBV2	CASSEIATSAVGYTF	TGTGCCAGCAGCGAAATAGCTACAAGTGCCGTCGGCTACACCTTC
TRBJ2-7	many	TRBD2	TRBV20-1	CSASSGLAGSYEQYF	TGCAGTGCTAGTTCCGGACTAGCGGGATCCTACGAGCAGTACTTC
TRBJ1-1	.	.	TRBV3-1	CASSADPSRGVITEAFF	TGTGCCAGCAGCGCCGACCCTTCCCGGGGGGTGATAACTGAAGCTTTCTTT
TRBJ1-1	.	.	TRBV5-1	CASSPGQFGPTEAFF	TGCGCCAGCAGCCCAGGACAGTTCGGTCCCACTGAAGCTTTCTTT
TRBJ2-7	many	.	TRBV27	CASSLSPGASAYEQYF	TGTGCCAGCAGTTTATCGCCAGGCGCTTCCGCCTACGAGCAGTACTTC
TRBJ1-1	many	TRBD1	TRBV12-3/TRBV12-4	CASSWAWDRGTEAFF	TGTGCCAGCAGTTGGGCGTGGGACAGGGGGACTGAAGCTTTCTTT
TRBJ2-5	many	TRBD2	TRBV6-2/TRBV6-3	CASTYVTSGGQETQYF	TGTGCCAGCACTTACGTCACTAGCGGGGGCCAAGAGACCCAGTACTTC
TRBJ1-1	.	.	TRBV20-1	CSARERGEGRNTEAFF	TGCAGTGCTAGAGAGAGGGGGGAGGGGCGAAACACTGAAGCTTTCTTT
TRBJ2-1	few	.	TRBV27	CASSPNAPPATIF	TGTGCCAGCAGTCCGAACGCCCCACCGGCCACGATCTTC
TRBJ2-2	.	.	TRBV7-8	CASSLTGTGELFF	TGTGCCAGCAGCTTGACCGGCACCGGGGAGCTGTTTTTT
TRBJ1-6	few	TRBD1	TRBV15	CATRTGGNSPLHF	TGTGCCACCAGGACAGGGGGAAATTCACCCCTCCACTTT
TRBJ1-1	.	.	TRBV5-1	CASSSETTAYTEAFF	TGCGCCAGCAGCTCCGAAACGACAGCTTACACTGAAGCTTTCTTT
TRBJ2-7	many	TRBD1	TRBV12-3/TRBV12-4	CASRRDSGFQYF	TGTGCCAGCAGGAGGGACAGTGGGTTTCAGTACTTC
TRBJ1-1	few	TRBD1	TRBV7-9	CASSFTTQGEAFF	TGTGCCAGCAGCTTTACAACGCAGGGGGAGGCTTTCTTT
TRBJ2-7	few	TRBD1	TRBV25-1	CASSVDRGTYEQYF	TGTGCCAGCAGTGTGGACAGGGGGACCTACGAGCAGTACTTC
TRBJ2-3	.	TRBD2	TRBV5-5	CASSLELAGSYTQYF	TGTGCCAGCAGCTTGGAGCTAGCGGGGTCTTATACGCAGTATTTT
TRBJ2-3	.	.	TRBV20-1	CSASKGEGSDTQYF	TGCAGTGCTAGTAAGGGGGAGGGCTCAGATACGCAGTATTTT
TRBJ2-5	few	.	TRBV6-6	CASSYSVGGETQYF	TGTGCCAGCAGTTACTCCGTGGGCGGTGAGACCCAGTACTTC
TRBJ2-7	.	.	TRBV7-9	CASSSRLAETYEQYF	TGTGCCAGCAGCTCCAGGTTAGCGGAAACCTACGAGCAGTACTTC
TRBJ2-5	.	TRBD2	TRBV20-1	CSARDTGGNSQETQYF	TGCAGTGCTAGAGATACGGGAGGGAACTCGCAAGAGACCCAGTACTTC
TRBJ2-7	few	TRBD2	TRBV6-1	CASSGTSGRTMSYEQYF	TGTGCCAGCAGTGGGACTAGCGGGAGAACTATGTCCTACGAGCAGTACTTC
TRBJ2-7	many	.	TRBV20-1	CSAIKSSYEQYF	TGCAGTGCTATAAAGTCCTCCTACGAGCAGTACTTC
TRBJ2-5	many	.	TRBV29-1	CSVRTVSETQYF	TGCAGCGTACGGACGGTGAGCGAGACCCAGTACTTC
TRBJ2-7	.	TRBD1	TRBV30	CAWAGTGNYEQYF	TGTGCCTGGGCCGGGACAGGGAACTACGAGCAGTACTTC
TRBJ1-2	.	.	TRBV2	CASNRQYGYTF	TGTGCCAGCAATCGACAGTATGGCTACACCTTC
TRBJ2-5	few	TRBD1	TRBV19	CASSRDRGWEETQYF	TGTGCCAGTAGTCGGGACAGGGGCTGGGAGGAGACCCAGTACTTC
TRBJ2-7	many	TRBD2	TRBV15	CATSRDLAGVEQYF	TGTGCCACCAGCAGAGATCTTGCGGGGGTCGAGCAGTACTTC